This is a list of T cell receptor beta chains from one sample in a study of T cell changes during pregnancy in multiple sclerosis. Sequencing used immunoSEQ multiplex PCR; TCRdb keeps in-frame clones, though not all of them. Of about 80,000 clones in the sample, about 90% were seen once. This specimen consisted of peripheral blood, obtained before pregnancy. These TCRs come from a female donor with multiple sclerosis, enrolled in a pregnancy study. Both conserved end residues are trimmed from each CDR3. A D gene is named only where the DNA matches it firmly.

d_call v_call cdr3_aa
NA TRBV10-1 ASSHVWAGEYSYEQY
NA TRBV6-6 ASSYYPRNTEAF
TRBD2 TRBV29-1 SVEPPREEYTQY
NA TRBV19 ASSVPEVDYGYT
TRBD2 TRBV30 AWSVGGRVGETQY
TRBD1 TRBV19 ATGDRGGNEKLF
TRBD1 TRBV5-1 ASSLEGQGAVWGYT
NA TRBV4-3 ASSQVAGFSYNEQF
TRBD1 TRBV5-1 ASSLVLQGFGSPLH
NA TRBV19 ASLGRANTEAF
TRBD2 TRBV5-1 ASSLLAGPRDEQF
TRBD1 TRBV18 ASSPSRGKVTQY
TRBD1 TRBV19 ASSIRMGDRGYEQY
NA TRBV7-8 ASSLELRGTEAF
TRBD2 TRBV2 ASSEGAGVGNEQY
NA TRBV2 ASRAGPGPQY
NA TRBV6-5 ASSPTFSGETQY
NA TRBV28 ASSLSGVLNEQF
TRBD1 TRBV5-1 ASSHRDRVNTEAF
NA TRBV7-2 ASSPPGSSYNEQF
TRBD2 TRBV5-4 ASSLTSGRTGELF
NA TRBV11-1 ASSLSASLEGQF
NA TRBV13 ASSPGRVSGANVLT
TRBD1 TRBV5-8 ASSLKGAGAGELF
NA TRBV5-6 ASSFQVISYEQY
NA TRBV28 ASSPPGTQWEQF
NA TRBV19 ASSYRALGNEQY
TRBD2 TRBV28 ATSFRLAGSKQY
TRBD2 TRBV7-9 ASSTGLAGLHGELF
NA TRBV27 ASSPGNYGYT
TRBD2 TRBV5-1 ASSWDRGGSDEQF
TRBD2 TRBV6-5 ASRGLAADTQY
NA TRBV6-4 ASSDRGNNEQF
NA TRBV11-2 ASSQIPSTDTQY
NA TRBV28 ASSGPGSGPPRKNEQY
TRBD1 TRBV9 ASSVTGGDMTTEAF
NA TRBV9 ASSSLGELF
NA TRBV28 ATGVRTGTKNIQY
NA TRBV5-6 ASSSTRRQETQY
NA TRBV28 ASSFTGASYEQY
NA TRBV19 ASSIPGISGELF
TRBD1 TRBV7-6 ASSPTLGQGMQETQY
NA TRBV5-1 ASSLSPRGTGELF
NA TRBV2 ASTSEGQETQY
NA TRBV6-4 ASSATFGQMNEKLF
NA TRBV28 ASSFRFGGETEAF
NA TRBV4-3 ASSQDMGLNLNTGELF
TRBD1 TRBV19 ASSSTRDRVYEQY
TRBD1 TRBV19 ASSKGQTYGYT
TRBD2 TRBV5-4 ASSYPGTSGRDYEQF
TRBD1 TRBV9 ASRPWTGTGELF
NA TRBV9 ASSVGTHTGELF
TRBD1 TRBV28 ASSGDRSIG
TRBD1 TRBV2 ASSGQGDGYT
TRBD1 TRBV28 ASRGQGTAYEQY